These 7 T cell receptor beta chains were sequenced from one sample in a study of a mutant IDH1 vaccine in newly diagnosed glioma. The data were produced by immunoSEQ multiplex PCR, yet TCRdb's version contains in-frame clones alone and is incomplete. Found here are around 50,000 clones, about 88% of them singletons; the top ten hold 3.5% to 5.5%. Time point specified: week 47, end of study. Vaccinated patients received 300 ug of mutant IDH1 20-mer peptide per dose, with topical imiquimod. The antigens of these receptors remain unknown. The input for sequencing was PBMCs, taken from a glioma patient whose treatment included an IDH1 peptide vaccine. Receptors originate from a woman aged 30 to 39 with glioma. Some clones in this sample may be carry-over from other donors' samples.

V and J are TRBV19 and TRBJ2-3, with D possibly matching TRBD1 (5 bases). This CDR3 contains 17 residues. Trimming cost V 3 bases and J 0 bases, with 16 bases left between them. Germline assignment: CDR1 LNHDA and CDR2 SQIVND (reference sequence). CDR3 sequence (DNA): TGTGCCAGTAGTATGTTTGGACAAGCAACTAGCACAGATACGCAGTATTTT. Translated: CASSMFGQATSTDTQYF.

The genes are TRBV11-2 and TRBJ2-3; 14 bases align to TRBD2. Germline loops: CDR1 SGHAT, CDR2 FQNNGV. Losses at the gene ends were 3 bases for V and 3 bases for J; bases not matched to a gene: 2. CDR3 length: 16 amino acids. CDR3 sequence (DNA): TGTGCCAGCAGCTTGGGACTAGCGGGAGTAACAGATACGCAGTATTTT. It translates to CASSLGLAGVTDTQYF.

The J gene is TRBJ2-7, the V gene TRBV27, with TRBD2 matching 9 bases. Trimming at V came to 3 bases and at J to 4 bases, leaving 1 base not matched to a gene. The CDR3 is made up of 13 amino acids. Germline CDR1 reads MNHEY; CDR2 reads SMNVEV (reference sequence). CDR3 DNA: TGTGCCAGCAGTTTGGGACTAGCTTACGAGCAGTACTTC. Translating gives CASSLGLAYEQYF.

Here the CDR3 reads CATSRDLQGPYEQYF. In nucleotides, the CDR3 is TGTGCCACCAGCAGAGATCTTCAGGGGCCCTACGAGCAGTACTTC. The chain combines TRBV15 with TRBJ2-7; D is possibly TRBD1 (6 bases). The CDR3 loop spans 15 amino acids. CDR1 and CDR2 (germline): LNHNV, YYDKDF (reference sequence). With 0 bases removed from V and 2 bases from J, the gap between germline ends came to 11 bases.

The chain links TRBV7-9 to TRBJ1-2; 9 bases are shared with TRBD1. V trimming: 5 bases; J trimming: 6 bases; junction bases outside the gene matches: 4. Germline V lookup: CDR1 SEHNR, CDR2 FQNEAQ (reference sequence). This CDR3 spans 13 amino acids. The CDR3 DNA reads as TGTGCCAGCAGCCCCGGGACAGGGCATGGCTACACCTTC. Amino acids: CASSPGTGHGYTF.

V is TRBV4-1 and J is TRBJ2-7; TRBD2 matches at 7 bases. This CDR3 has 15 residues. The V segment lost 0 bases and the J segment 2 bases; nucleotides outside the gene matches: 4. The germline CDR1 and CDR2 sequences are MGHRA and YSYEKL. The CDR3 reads CASSQDHGTTYEQYF. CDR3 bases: TGCGCCAGCAGCCAAGATCACGGGACTACCTACGAGCAGTACTTC.

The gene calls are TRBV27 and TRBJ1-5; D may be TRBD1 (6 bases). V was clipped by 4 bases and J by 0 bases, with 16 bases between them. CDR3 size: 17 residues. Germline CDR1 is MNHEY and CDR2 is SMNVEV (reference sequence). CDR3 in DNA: TGTGCCAGCAGTTCAACCAGGGGATTCTATAGCAATCAGCCCCAGCATTTT. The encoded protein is CASSSTRGFYSNQPQHF.